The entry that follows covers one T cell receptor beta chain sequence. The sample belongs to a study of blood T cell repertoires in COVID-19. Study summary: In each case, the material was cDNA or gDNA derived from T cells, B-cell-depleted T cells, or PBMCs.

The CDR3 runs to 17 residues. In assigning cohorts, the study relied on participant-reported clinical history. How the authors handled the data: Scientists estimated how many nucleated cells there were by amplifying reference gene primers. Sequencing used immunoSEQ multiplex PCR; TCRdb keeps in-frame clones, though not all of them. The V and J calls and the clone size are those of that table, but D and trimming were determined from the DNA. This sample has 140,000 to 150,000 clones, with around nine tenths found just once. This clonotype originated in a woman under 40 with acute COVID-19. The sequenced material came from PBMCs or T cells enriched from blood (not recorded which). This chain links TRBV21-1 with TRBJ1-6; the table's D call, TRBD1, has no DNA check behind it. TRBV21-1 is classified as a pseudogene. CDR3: CASSKAATGDYNSPLHF. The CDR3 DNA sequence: TGTGCCAGCAGCAAAGCAGCGACAGGGGATTATAATTCACCCCTCCACTTT.